This passage covers 14 T cell receptor beta chains from one sample sequenced in a study of blood T cell repertoires in COVID-19. TCRdb's table, derived via immunoSEQ multiplex PCR, lists solely in-frame clones and lacks some. The sample yields roughly 230,000 clones, 70% to 90% seen once. The material sequenced was PBMCs or T cells enriched from blood (not recorded which). These receptors all come from a woman aged 45-65 years who had been exposed to COVID-19.

In DNA, the CDR3 is TGTGCCAGCAGCCAAGCAGGGTCGGAGACCCAGTACTTC. Translation gives CASSQAGSETQYF. The chain couples TRBV14 to TRBJ2-5; TRBD1 might be the D (5 bases). The CDR3 is made up of 13 amino acids. Looked up from germline, CDR1 is SGHDN and CDR2 is FVKESK. Between the trimmed V and J ends, which lost 1 base and 5 bases, there was a span of 8 bases. Using reference TRBV14 and TRBJ2-5 for the parts outside the CDR3, the full variable domain is EAGVTQFPSHSVIEKGQTVTLRCDPISGHDNLYWYRRVMGKEIKFLLHFVKESKQDESGMPNNRFLAERTGGTYSTLKVQPAELEDSGVYFCASSQAGSETQYFGPGTRLLVL.

The gene calls are TRBV3-1 (or the pseudogene TRBV3-2) and TRBJ1-1; 7 bases agree with TRBD1. The CDR3 is made up of 13 amino acids. Losses at the gene ends were 3 bases for V and 7 bases for J; bases not matched to a gene: 5. Looked up from germline, CDR1 is LGHDT and CDR2 is YNNKEL (reference sequence). CDR3 loop: CASSHPTGNEAFF. In DNA form, the CDR3 reads TGTGCCAGCAGCCACCCGACAGGGAATGAAGCTTTCTTT.

This clone has just one count. V and J are TRBV27 and TRBJ1-5; the D is unclear. Trimming shortened V by 2 bases and J by 0 bases, and 8 bases separated the two germline ends. Germline-derived CDR1 and CDR2 are MNHEY and SMNVEV (reference sequence). The length of the CDR3 is 15 residues. The CDR3 protein is CASSLSKLSNQPQHF. The CDR3 DNA reads TGTGCCAGCAGTTTAAGCAAGCTTAGCAATCAGCCCCAGCATTTT.

This clone was observed a handful of times. This sequence joins TRBV5-1 and TRBJ2-1; a possible D gene is TRBD1 (6 bases). This CDR3 has 15 residues. Germline CDR1 reads SGHRS; CDR2 reads YFSETQ. V was cut by 2 bases and J by 0 bases, with 9 bases left in between. The CDR3 here is CASSLGQSSYNEQFF. The CDR3 DNA reads as TGCGCCAGCAGCTTAGGACAGAGCTCCTACAATGAGCAGTTCTTC.

The chain has TRBV10-3 and TRBJ1-1; D perhaps matches TRBD1 (5 bases). Germline V lookup: CDR1 ENHRY, CDR2 SYGVKD. Trimming took off 2 bases at V and 11 bases at J, with 15 bases between the two ends. The CDR3 extends over 13 amino acids. The CDR3 sequence: CAISELFSGRAFF. CDR3 DNA: TGTGCCATCAGTGAGCTATTTTCAGGGAGGGCTTTCTTT.

The chain couples TRBV3-1 (or the pseudogene TRBV3-2) to TRBJ1-3; D not certain. The germline V gene encodes CDR1 LGHDT and CDR2 YNNKEL (reference sequence). CDR3 size: 15 residues. V gave up 1 base and J gave up 2 bases, with 9 bases separating them. In nucleotides, the CDR3 is TGTGCCAGCAGCCAAGCGGCGGCTGCTGGAAACACCATATATTTT. Encoded protein: CASSQAAAAGNTIYF.

This chain joins TRBV6-1 and TRBJ1-2; 8 nucleotides agree with TRBD1. Germline V CDR1 and CDR2: MNHNS, SASEGT. Unmatched junction bases numbered 7, after V lost 2 bases and J lost 2 bases. The CDR3 has 16 residues. CDR3 sequence (DNA): TGTGCCAGCAGTGAAAACCCCGGACAGGGAAACTATGGCTACACCTTC. It is translated as CASSENPGQGNYGYTF.

V usage is TRBV10-3 and J usage is TRBJ1-6; the D is unclear. Trimming removed 3 bases from V and 0 bases from J, with 9 bases in between. The CDR3 length is 16 residues. Germline assignment: CDR1 ENHRY and CDR2 SYGVKD. CDR3 residues: CAISDPESSYNSPLHF. In DNA form, the CDR3 reads TGTGCCATCAGTGACCCGGAGAGCTCCTATAATTCACCCCTCCACTTT.

A few counts support this clone. The chain combines TRBV11-2 with TRBJ2-1, with D possibly being TRBD2 (5 bases). V lost 0 bases to trimming and J lost 4 bases, with 13 bases between them. Germline assignment: CDR1 SGHAT and CDR2 FQNNGV. The CDR3 runs 16 residues. CDR3 region: CASSLERAYSYNEQFF. The CDR3 bases are TGTGCCAGCAGCTTAGAGAGGGCGTACTCATACAATGAGCAGTTCTTC.

The rearrangement uses TRBV2 and TRBJ2-5, with a possible D match to TRBD1 (5 bases). Germline assignment: CDR1 SNHLY and CDR2 FYNNEI. The ends were cut back, 8 bases at V and 2 bases at J, with 12 bases in the middle. This CDR3 region has 13 residues. CDR3 sequence: CASGAGDQETQYF. For the CDR3, the DNA is TGTGCCAGCGGGGCAGGCGATCAAGAGACCCAGTACTTC.

This rearrangement joins TRBV18 to TRBJ1-1, with D tentatively TRBD1 (5 bases). Germline CDR1 and CDR2: KGHSH and LQKENI. V dropped 3 bases and J dropped 4 bases, with 15 bases sitting between them. This CDR3 is 15 amino acids long. The CDR3 spells CASSPYGGGSTEAFF. CDR3 in DNA: TGTGCCAGCTCACCCTATGGGGGGGGAAGCACTGAAGCTTTCTTT. Full variable domain (missing parts from reference TRBV18 and TRBJ1-1): NAGVMQNPRHLVRRRGQEARLRCSPMKGHSHVYWYRQLPEEGLKFMVYLQKENIIDESGMPKERFSAEFPKEGPSILRIQQVVRGDSAAYFCASSPYGGGSTEAFFGQGTRLTVV.

The rearrangement links TRBV29-1 to TRBJ1-5; 10 bases are shared with TRBD1. The CDR3 runs to 13 residues. V lost 4 bases and J lost 8; bases outside the gene matches: 5. Germline V gene sequence: CDR1 SQVTM, CDR2 ANQGSEA. This CDR3 is CSVATGGNEPQHF. In DNA form, the CDR3 reads TGCAGCGTTGCGACAGGGGGCAACGAGCCCCAGCATTTT.

This clone was observed a single time. This rearrangement joins TRBV3-1 (or the pseudogene TRBV3-2) to TRBJ2-1, with 7 bases matching TRBD1. CDR1 and CDR2 from the germline V gene are LGHDT and YNNKEL (reference sequence). V lost 4 bases and J lost 5; bases outside the gene matches: 11. This CDR3 has 16 amino acids. The CDR3 region has the DNA TGTGCCAGCAGCCGAAACCGGGACAGTGGACACAATGAGCAGTTCTTC. Amino acid sequence: CASSRNRDSGHNEQFF.

V and J are TRBV25-1 and TRBJ1-2; 9 bases are a match to TRBD1. CDR3 length equals 16 residues. Trimming removed 6 bases from V and 4 bases from J; junction bases left unmatched: 12. In germline, CDR1 is MGHDK, CDR2 SYGVNS. CDR3 protein: CASREDRGRGLYGYTF. CDR3 DNA sequence: TGTGCCAGCAGGGAAGACAGGGGGAGAGGCCTCTATGGCTACACCTTC.